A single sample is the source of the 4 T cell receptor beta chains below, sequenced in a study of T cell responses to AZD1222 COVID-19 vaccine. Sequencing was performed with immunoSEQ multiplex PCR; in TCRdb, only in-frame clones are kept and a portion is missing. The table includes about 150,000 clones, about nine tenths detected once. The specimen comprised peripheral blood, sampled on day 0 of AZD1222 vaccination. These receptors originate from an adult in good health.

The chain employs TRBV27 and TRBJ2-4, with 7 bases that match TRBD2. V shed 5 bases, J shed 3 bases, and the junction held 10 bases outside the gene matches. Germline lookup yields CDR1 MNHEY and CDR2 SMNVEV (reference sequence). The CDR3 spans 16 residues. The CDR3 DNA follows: TGTGCCAGCAGTGCCTCTGCGGGAGACAGCAAAAACATTCAGTACTTC. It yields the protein CASSASAGDSKNIQYF.

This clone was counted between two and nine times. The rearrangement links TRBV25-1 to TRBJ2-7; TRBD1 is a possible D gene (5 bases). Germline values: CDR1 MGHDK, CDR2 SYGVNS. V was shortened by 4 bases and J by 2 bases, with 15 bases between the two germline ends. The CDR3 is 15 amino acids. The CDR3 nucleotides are TGTGCCAGCAGTGTCCTCAGAGAAGGGGCCTACGAGCAGTACTTC. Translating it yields CASSVLREGAYEQYF.

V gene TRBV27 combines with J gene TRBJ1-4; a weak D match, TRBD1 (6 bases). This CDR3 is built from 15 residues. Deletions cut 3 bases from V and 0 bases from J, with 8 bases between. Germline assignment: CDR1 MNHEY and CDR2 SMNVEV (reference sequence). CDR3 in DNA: TGTGCCAGCAGTTTTTCAGGGGCAACTAATGAAAAACTGTTTTTT. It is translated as CASSFSGATNEKLFF.

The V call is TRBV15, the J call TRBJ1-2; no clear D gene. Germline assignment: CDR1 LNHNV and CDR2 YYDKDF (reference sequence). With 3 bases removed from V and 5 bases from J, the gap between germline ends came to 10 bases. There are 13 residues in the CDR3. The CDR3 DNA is TGTGCCACCAGCAGCGGACGGCAATATGGCTACACCTTC. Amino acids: CATSSGRQYGYTF.